A single sample gave rise to the 29 T cell receptor beta chains below, sequenced in a study of T cells in localized non-small cell lung cancer (dated by TCRdb to the early 2020s). Library construction relied on the immunoSEQ multiplex PCR assay. Entries here come from immuneACCESS through TCRdb and include only in-frame sequences with V and J called. Some clones fail to appear in such tables; in the studies checked, an unresolved V gene covers under half of the shortfall, and the cause of the remainder is unknown. The sample table contains about 610 clones; only one count was recorded for roughly a fifth of them. 20% to 25% of the sample lies in the top ten. The sample was lung tumor tissue, taken before any cancer treatment. The receptors stem from a female donor aged 60 or older with stage I squamous cell lung carcinoma.

The chain uses TRBV30 and TRBJ1-5; tentatively, D is TRBD1 (6 bases). Germline lookup yields CDR1 GTSNPN and CDR2 SVGIG (reference sequence). This CDR3 contains 15 residues. V lost 3 bases and J lost 3, with 15 bases in between. The CDR3 DNA is TGTGCCTGGAGCCCAGGGGCAGGGACCAATCAGCCCCAGCATTTT. Protein: CAWSPGAGTNQPQHF. Filled out from reference TRBV30 and TRBJ1-5, the complete variable domain reads SQTIHQWPATLVQPVGSPLSLECTVEGTSNPNLYWYRQAAGRGLQLLFYSVGIGQISSEVPQNLSASRPQDRQFILSSKKLLLSDSGFYLCAWSPGAGTNQPQHFGDGTRLSIL.

This clone is categorized as medium-sized. The gene calls are TRBV9 and TRBJ2-1; maybe TRBD1 (5 bases). Germline CDR1 reads SGDLS; CDR2 reads YYNGEE. Trimming cost V 3 bases and J 7 bases, with 14 bases left between them. CDR3 length: 14 amino acids. The CDR3 DNA sequence: TGTGCCAGCAGCGCCAGGACACCTCCTAATGAGCAGTTCTTC. Translation gives CASSARTPPNEQFF.

V usage is TRBV25-1 and J usage is TRBJ1-4; 7 nucleotides agree with TRBD1. The junction had 8 bases not matched to a gene; V was cut back by 6 bases and J by 7 bases. The CDR3 spans 14 residues. Germline V lookup: CDR1 MGHDK, CDR2 SYGVNS. This CDR3 reads CASSAGGSGEKLFF. Here the CDR3 DNA reads TGTGCCAGCAGCGCAGGGGGTTCGGGTGAAAAACTGTTTTTT. Looking up the rest from reference TRBV25-1 and TRBJ1-4 gives the full variable domain: EADIYQTPRYLVIGTGKKITLECSQTMGHDKMYWYQQDPGMELHLIHYSYGVNSTEKGDLSSESTVSRIRTEHFPLTLESARPSHTSQYLCASSAGGSGEKLFFGSGTQLSVL.

In its sample, this clone is medium-sized (0.01 to 0.1%). The rearrangement links TRBV6-8 to TRBJ1-1; D remains unclear. Germline lookup yields CDR1 MNHGY and CDR2 SAAAGT. The CDR3 length is 17 residues. V was pared by 0 bases and J by 0 bases, with 14 bases between. The CDR3 reads CASSYSLLQAMNTEAFF. In DNA form, the CDR3 reads TGTGCCAGCAGTTACTCCCTTTTGCAAGCCATGAACACTGAAGCTTTCTTT.

The gene calls are TRBV2 and TRBJ1-2; TRBD1 is a possible D gene (6 bases). Between the trimmed V and J ends, which lost 5 bases and 4 bases, there was a span of 14 bases. There are 14 residues in the CDR3. The germline V gene has CDR1 SNHLY and CDR2 FYNNEI. The CDR3 protein is CASSPTQGSYGYTF. The CDR3 DNA reads as TGTGCCAGCAGTCCCACACAGGGTAGCTATGGCTACACCTTC. The full variable domain, with the rest looked up from reference TRBV2 and TRBJ1-2, is EPEVTQTPSHQVTQMGQEVILRCVPISNHLYFYWYRQILGQKVEFLVSFYNNEISEKSEIFDDQFSVERPDGSNFTLKIRSTKLEDSAMYFCASSPTQGSYGYTFGSGTRLTVV.

The rearrangement uses TRBV14 and TRBJ2-1; maybe TRBD2 (5 bases). The V and J ends lost 2 bases and 4 bases respectively, with 12 bases between them. Germline-derived CDR1 and CDR2 are SGHDN and FVKESK. The CDR3 extends over 15 amino acids. As DNA, the CDR3 is TGTGCCAGCAGCCAACGACGGGGTTCATACAATGAGCAGTTCTTC. It is translated as CASSQRRGSYNEQFF.

By share, this clone ranks as large. The V call is TRBV9, the J call TRBJ1-1; 7 bases line up with TRBD1. This CDR3 has 15 residues. Trimming removed 3 bases from V and 5 bases from J; junction bases left unmatched: 10. Germline CDR1 SGDLS, CDR2 YYNGEE. The CDR3 coding sequence is TGTGCCAGCAGCGACAGGGGATCCGTAGGAACTGAAGCTTTCTTT. This codes for CASSDRGSVGTEAFF.

This clone qualifies as medium-sized (0.01 to 0.1%). The chain joins TRBV11-3 to TRBJ2-1; 8 bases line up with TRBD1. Germline V gene data show CDR1 as SGHNT and CDR2 as YENEEA. The ends lost 3 bases at V and 0 bases at J; junction bases unmatched: 4. The CDR3 sequence is 16 residues long. CDR3 bases: TGTGCCAGCAGCTTGGGTGGGACAGGCTCCTACAATGAGCAGTTCTTC. Translating gives CASSLGGTGSYNEQFF.

The chain combines TRBV6-8 with TRBJ2-7; 8 nucleotides match TRBD2. Germline lookup yields CDR1 MNHGY and CDR2 SAAAGT. J lost 2 bases, V lost 4 bases, and 7 bases had no gene match. CDR3 length: 15 amino acids. The CDR3, as DNA: TGTGCCAGCAGTTTAGAGGCTAGCGGGCCCTACGAGCAGTACGTC. It translates to CASSLEASGPYEQYV.

A remark on this clone: This specimen includes other DNA sequences encoding the same CDR3. The genes are TRBV9 and TRBJ1-3; no firm D call. The CDR3 is 13 residues long. The germline gives CDR1 SGDLS, CDR2 YYNGEE. V was cut by 0 bases and J by 3 bases, with 4 bases left in between. CDR3 residues: CASSVEGGNTIYF. CDR3 coding DNA: TGTGCCAGCAGCGTAGAGGGTGGAAACACCATATATTTT.

This sequence joins TRBV10-3 and TRBJ1-3; D might be TRBD1 (6 bases). CDR1 is ENHRY and CDR2 is SYGVKD in the germline V gene. V lost 2 bases and J lost 4, with 15 bases in between. The CDR3 spans 16 residues. CDR3 sequence (DNA): TGTGCCATCAGTGAGACTTTACAGGGTTCGGGAAACACCATATATTTT. It encodes CAISETLQGSGNTIYF.

CDR3 amino acids: CASSPRSRQQETQYF. CDR3 coding DNA: TGTGCCAGCTCACCACGCTCGCGGCAGCAAGAGACCCAGTACTTC. This sequence joins TRBV18 and TRBJ2-5; no firm D call. The ends were cut back, 1 base at V and 2 bases at J, with 11 bases in the middle. This CDR3 contains 15 residues. Germline CDR1 and CDR2: KGHSH and LQKENI.

The gene calls are TRBV7-1 and TRBJ2-5, with 7 bases fitting TRBD1. TRBV7-1 is marked as an open reading frame, function uncertain. V was pared by 3 bases and J by 4 bases, with 2 bases of the junction left unmatched. This CDR3 region has 13 residues. The CDR3: CASSSDRVETQYF. The CDR3 DNA sequence: TGTGCCAGCAGCTCTGACAGGGTAGAGACCCAGTACTTC.

The sample holds a few counts of this clone. This chain connects TRBV6-1 to TRBJ2-5, with a possible D match to TRBD2 (7 bases). CDR3 length equals 15 residues. V lost 0 bases and J 5 bases, leaving 13 bases between the germline ends. The germline V gene encodes CDR1 MNHNS and CDR2 SASEGT. CDR3 DNA sequence: TGTGCCAGCAGTGAAGCTCGGGGGGCGGTTGAGACCCAGTACTTC. Translating it yields CASSEARGAVETQYF.

In this sample, this clone turned up a few times. The chain joins TRBV19 to TRBJ2-1; D unresolved. Per the germline V gene, CDR1 is LNHDA and CDR2 is SQIVND (reference sequence). Between the trimmed V and J ends, which lost 4 bases and 6 bases, there was a span of 7 bases. The CDR3 runs to 12 residues. The CDR3, as DNA: TGTGCCAGTAGTAACCCGGGCAATGAGCAGTTCTTC. This sequence encodes CASSNPGNEQFF.

This clone was found once. V gene TRBV5-1 combines with J gene TRBJ2-2; 7 positions agree with TRBD1. Germline V gene data show CDR1 as SGHRS and CDR2 as YFSETQ. The CDR3 loop spans 15 amino acids. With V trimmed by 3 bases and J by 4 bases, 6 bases remained unmatched. DNA of the CDR3: TGCGCCAGCAGCTCGGGACAGCCGGGCACCGGGGAGCTGTTTTTT. Translated, it gives CASSSGQPGTGELFF. Using reference TRBV5-1 and TRBJ2-2 for the parts outside the CDR3, the full variable domain is KAGVTQTPRYLIKTRGQQVTLSCSPISGHRSVSWYQQTPGQGLQFLFEYFSETQRNKGNFPGRFSGRQFSNSRSEMNVSTLELGDSALYLCASSSGQPGTGELFFGEGSRLTVL.

This clone showed up just a few times. The chain is built from TRBV9 and TRBJ2-2; D is tentatively TRBD1 or TRBD2 (5 bases each). Germline loops: CDR1 SGDLS, CDR2 YYNGEE. The CDR3 sequence is 15 residues long. V was clipped by 5 bases and J by 0 bases, with 11 bases between them. DNA of the CDR3: TGTGCCAGCAGTCCCCGGGGCACGAACACCGGGGAGCTGTTTTTT. Residues: CASSPRGTNTGELFF.

This chain links TRBV28 with TRBJ2-5, with 7 bases that match TRBD2. Per the germline V gene, CDR1 is MDHEN and CDR2 is SYDVKM. The J segment lost 5 bases and the V segment lost 4 bases, leaving 7 bases of the junction unmatched. This CDR3 spans 14 amino acids. The CDR3 loop reads CASSSGLMGETQYF. As DNA, the CDR3 is TGTGCCAGCAGTTCGGGACTAATGGGGGAGACCCAGTACTTC.

This chain joins TRBV28 and TRBJ1-1; TRBD1 aligns across 12 bases. Trimming at V came to 10 bases and at J to 11 bases, leaving 11 bases not matched to a gene. Per the germline V gene, CDR1 is MDHEN and CDR2 is SYDVKM. This CDR3 comprises 13 residues. In DNA, the CDR3 is TGTGCCACCTATTCCCGGGACAGGGGGCGGGCTTTCTTT. Amino acid sequence: CATYSRDRGRAFF.

This clone was seen more than once but under ten times. The V gene is TRBV7-5, the J gene TRBJ1-6; no check of the table's D call, TRBD1, against the DNA was made. TRBV7-5 is an annotated pseudogene. This CDR3 region has 16 residues. The CDR3 sequence is CASSPSQGTVNSPLHF. In DNA form, the CDR3 reads TGTGCCAGCAGCCCATCCCAGGGGACAGTAAATTCACCCCTCCACTTT.

This clone was counted between two and nine times. The V call is TRBV11-3, the J call TRBJ1-5; D perhaps matches TRBD1 (6 bases). Looked up from germline, CDR1 is SGHNT and CDR2 is YENEEA. This CDR3 comprises 14 residues. Trimming took 5 bases from V and 1 from J, leaving 9 bases between them. CDR3 nucleotide sequence: TGTGCCAGCAGCCACGGACAGAGCAATCAGCCCCAGCATTTT. Protein sequence: CASSHGQSNQPQHF. Filled out from reference TRBV11-3 and TRBJ1-5, the complete variable domain reads EAGVVQSPRYKIIEKKQPVAFWCNPISGHNTLYWYLQNLGQGPELLIRYENEEAVDDSQLPKDRFSAERLKGVDSTLKIQPAELGDSAVYLCASSHGQSNQPQHFGDGTRLSIL.

CDR3 amino acids: CASSLGQGAYEQYV. DNA of the CDR3: TGTGCCAGCAGTTTGGGACAGGGGGCGTACGAGCAGTACGTC. This chain connects TRBV6-8 to TRBJ2-7; 12 bases map to TRBD1. The germline V gene has CDR1 MNHGY and CDR2 SAAAGT. Unmatched junction bases numbered 2, after V lost 4 bases and J lost 4 bases. The CDR3 runs 14 residues.

J is TRBJ2-5 and V is TRBV9, with D hard to call. V was trimmed by 5 bases and J by 5 bases, leaving 10 bases between them. Looked up from germline, CDR1 is SGDLS and CDR2 is YYNGEE. The CDR3 has 12 residues. The CDR3 is CASRDRRETQYF. For the CDR3, the DNA is TGTGCCAGCAGGGACCGCCGGGAGACCCAGTACTTC.

The chain links TRBV7-1 to TRBJ2-3; D is uncertain. TRBV7-1 has ORF status, its function being uncertain. V was pared by 4 bases and J by 7 bases, with 12 bases between. The CDR3 is 13 amino acids. Here the CDR3 reads CASSFPMVNTQYF. The CDR3 region has the DNA TGTGCCAGCAGCTTCCCCATGGTGAATACGCAGTATTTT.

This clone was seen more than once but under ten times. The chain links TRBV18 to TRBJ2-6; D is ambiguous. CDR1 is KGHSH and CDR2 is LQKENI in the germline V gene. V lost 5 bases and J 5 bases, leaving 19 bases between the germline ends. The CDR3 contains 17 residues. The CDR3 DNA is TGTGCCAGCTCATGGAAGCATTTACAAAGTCGGGCCAACGTCCTGACTTTC. Translated, it gives CASSWKHLQSRANVLTF.

This clone was seen a handful of times. The V and J genes are TRBV19 and TRBJ1-1; tentative D call: TRBD1 (5 bases). The CDR3 length is 17 residues. CDR1 and CDR2 from the germline V gene are LNHDA and SQIVND (reference sequence). The V and J ends lost 7 bases and 5 bases respectively, with 26 bases between them. CDR3 sequence reads: CASTRSSRRGVVTEAFF. The CDR3 DNA reads as TGTGCCAGTACCCGCTCCAGCCGGCGGGGCGTGGTAACTGAAGCTTTCTTT.

In its sample, this clone is large. The chain is built from TRBV6-8 and TRBJ1-5; no clear D gene. V gave up 5 bases and J gave up 3 bases, with 8 bases separating them. The CDR3 loop spans 13 amino acids. Germline CDR1 reads MNHGY; CDR2 reads SAAAGT. Here the CDR3 DNA reads TGTGCCAGCAGTGCCGAGGTCAATCAGCCCCAGCATTTT. Protein product: CASSAEVNQPQHF.

This clone was recorded a few times. V and J are TRBV11-3 and TRBJ2-5; unclear D gene. The CDR3 contains 15 residues. The V and J ends lost 1 base and 4 bases respectively, with 13 bases between them. Germline values: CDR1 SGHNT, CDR2 YENEEA. The CDR3: CASSLGKAWGETQYF. The CDR3 region has the DNA TGTGCCAGCAGCTTAGGCAAGGCTTGGGGAGAGACCCAGTACTTC. The variable domain in full, with the rest retrieved from reference TRBV11-3 and TRBJ2-5, is EAGVVQSPRYKIIEKKQPVAFWCNPISGHNTLYWYLQNLGQGPELLIRYENEEAVDDSQLPKDRFSAERLKGVDSTLKIQPAELGDSAVYLCASSLGKAWGETQYFGPGTRLLVL.

The V call is TRBV28, the J call TRBJ2-7; D is undetermined. Per the germline V gene, CDR1 is MDHEN and CDR2 is SYDVKM. The CDR3 length is 12 residues. V gave up 5 bases and J gave up 5 bases, with 10 bases separating them. The CDR3 here is CASSELVHEQYF. CDR3 sequence (DNA): TGTGCCAGCAGTGAATTGGTACACGAGCAGTACTTC.